The present entry profiles one TCR beta chain with its context. Its antigen remains unidentified. V lost 2 bases, J lost 5 bases, and 8 bases stayed unmatched. Germline V gives CDR1 MGHRA, CDR2 YSYEKL. This CDR3 has 15 amino acids. Profiled with immunoSEQ multiplex PCR; TCRdb holds only in-frame clones, not every one. The sample includes 150,000 to 200,000 clones, around nine tenths of them seen just once. This entry comes from a study of cytotoxic CD8 clonotypes in ibrutinib-treated CLL. Findings and caveats of the study: Public clonotypes were uncommon and contracted or stayed stable on treatment.

The sample was PBMCs, taken at disease progression, from a patient treated with ibrutinib. The chain employs TRBV4-1 and TRBJ2-7, with 8 bases matching TRBD2. This receptor was taken from a human donor with chronic lymphocytic leukemia. The CDR3: CASSQHGLAQNEQYF. In nucleotides, the CDR3 is TGCGCCAGCAGCCAACACGGACTAGCTCAAAACGAGCAGTACTTC.